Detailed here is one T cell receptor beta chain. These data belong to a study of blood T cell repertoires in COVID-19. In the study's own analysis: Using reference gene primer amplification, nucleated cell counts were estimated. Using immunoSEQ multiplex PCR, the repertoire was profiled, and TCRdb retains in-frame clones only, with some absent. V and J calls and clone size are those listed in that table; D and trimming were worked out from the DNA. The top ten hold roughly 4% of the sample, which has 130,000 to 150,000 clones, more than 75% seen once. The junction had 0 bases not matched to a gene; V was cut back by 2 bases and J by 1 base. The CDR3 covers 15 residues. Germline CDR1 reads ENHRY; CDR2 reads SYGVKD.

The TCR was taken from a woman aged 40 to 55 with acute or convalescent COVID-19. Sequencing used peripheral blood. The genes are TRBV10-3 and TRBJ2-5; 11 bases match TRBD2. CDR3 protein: CAISEGTSGQETQYF. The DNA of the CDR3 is TGTGCCATCAGTGAGGGGACTAGCGGCCAAGAGACCCAGTACTTC.